This is a list of T cell receptor beta chains from one sample in a study of metastatic and nonmetastatic thyroid tumors. TCRdb re-called the PCR reads via MiXCR. Of 21,000 or so clones listed, less than 15% are singletons. The source material was blood. The receptors shown here come from a male donor with papillary thyroid cancer or a benign thyroid nodule (not recorded which). Some clones in this sample may be carry-over from other donors' samples. The conserved cysteine and the conserved F or W are not part of the CDR3 here. Size tells how often a clone was seen (once, few, many) or the class of an expanded clone, and some rows leave it out.

>TRBV19|many
ASSNGGADTQY
>TRBV20-1|-
SARLRGRNVGAADTQY
>TRBV20-1|medium-sized
SASTIQTNYGYT
>TRBV19|many
ASRMTGATGANVLT
>TRBV30|-
ASSQQGLEKLF
>TRBV11-2|-
ASSFTMRGRGADTQY
>TRBV20-1|many
SAPLGGRTETQY
>TRBV12-3/TRBV12-4|medium-sized
ASSLAPGIQPQH
>TRBV11-3|many
ASSGRGGKAGELF
>TRBV2|-
ASSEQRQGSEQY
>TRBV5-1|many
ASSFGGGETQY
>TRBV9|-
ASSVAGLAADTQY
>TRBV28|medium-sized
ASSRQGESYEQY
>TRBV19|medium-sized
ASSIDRGTQQF
>TRBV29-1|many
SGTRGETQY
>TRBV6-5|medium-sized
ASSPWAPAGRNNEQF
>TRBV5-6|many
ASSFPDRAGELF
>TRBV24-1|medium-sized
ATSDLRGGGADTQY
>TRBV9|-
ASSGGLGANYGYT
>TRBV28|medium-sized
ASSFGPAGVVEQF
>TRBV7-9|many
ASSATYEQY
>TRBV19|-
ASSFRVGLEQF
>TRBV20-1|few
SANNPELSGNTIY
>TRBV25-1|many
ASSSYNSPLH
>TRBV9|-
ASSPTGGAYGYT
>TRBV5-5|many
ASSLVGPDSPLH
>TRBV5-5|many
ASSLRTGSDTQY
>TRBV12-3/TRBV12-4|-
ASSTGAAGEKLF
>TRBV7-9|many
ASSAGVNGNQPQH
>TRBV24-1|many
ATSDPDRGGRETQY
>TRBV4-1|-
ASSRRVLDNEQF
>TRBV10-2|many
ASSDTGSMNTEAF
>TRBV4-1|many
ASSQVLALEQF
>TRBV7-2|medium-sized
ASSSWTSGSNSQF
>TRBV20-1|many
SARPAGMDEKLF
>TRBV9|few
ASSGSREGSYEQY
>TRBV30|many
AWSQGQGRFNEQF
>TRBV20-1|-
SARLLAGVNLADTQY